One TCR beta chain is described in this entry. This entry comes from a study of blood T cell repertoires in COVID-19. Background on the study: T cells, B-cell-depleted T cells, or PBMCs supplied cDNA or gDNA.

The table came from immunoSEQ multiplex PCR; TCRdb's copy has only in-frame clones and leaves some out. The table has approximately 90,000 clones, around 79% seen once. The TCR originated in a human donor in a cohort sampled during active COVID-19. Sequencing was carried out using peripheral blood.

CDR3 in amino acids: CASSPGAANTEAFF. Here the CDR3 DNA reads TGTGCCAGCAGCCCAGGGGCCGCGAACACTGAAGCTTTCTTT. The V gene is TRBV7-2, the J gene TRBJ1-1; D possibly corresponds to TRBD1 (6 bases). V was clipped by 5 bases and J by 1 base, with 11 bases between them. From germline, CDR1 is SGHTA and CDR2 FQGNSA. This CDR3 is built from 14 residues.